The 25 T cell receptor beta chains below come from one sample, sequenced in a study of patients and donors after allogeneic stem cell transplantation. TCRdb reprocessed the RT-PCR reads with MiXCR, giving one entry per CDR3 protein. The sample shows some 92,000 distinct CDR3 sequences, roughly 43% of them seen only once. The sequenced sample was blood, either unsorted or a sorted T cell fraction (not recorded which). These receptor sequences come from a human donor who was either an allogeneic HSCT recipient or a stem cell or donor lymphocyte infusion donor (not recorded which). It is not recorded whose cells these are; they may come from a transplant donor.

The J gene is TRBJ1-2, the V gene TRBV10-3; D is ambiguous. V was shortened by 3 bases and J by 0 bases, with 14 bases between the two germline ends. This CDR3 has 16 amino acids. Germline assignment: CDR1 ENHRY and CDR2 SYGVKD. The CDR3 DNA sequence: TGTGCCATCAGTGATCAGTACAGCGGAGCTAACTATGGCTACACCTTC. Protein product: CAISDQYSGANYGYTF.

The CDR3 coding sequence is TGTGCCAGCAGTTTCGGGCAAAATCAGCCCCAGCATTTT. Translating it yields CASSFGQNQPQHF. The chain joins TRBV12-3 or TRBV12-4 to TRBJ1-5; D is unclear. The CDR3 contains 13 residues. V shed 3 bases and J shed 4 bases, with 7 bases lying between them.

This chain links TRBV20-1 with TRBJ2-2, with 11 positions matching TRBD2. This CDR3 has 16 amino acids. Trimming removed 0 bases from V and 3 bases from J; junction bases left unmatched: 3. The V gene's germline CDR1 is DFQATT and CDR2 SNEGSKA (reference sequence). CDR3 sequence: CSARDLAGGDTGELFF. CDR3 coding DNA: TGCAGTGCTAGAGACCTAGCGGGAGGCGACACCGGGGAGCTGTTTTTT.

V usage is TRBV14 and J usage is TRBJ2-7; D remains unclear. This CDR3 spans 14 amino acids. Looked up from germline, CDR1 is SGHDN and CDR2 is FVKESK. The germline V and J ends were trimmed by 4 bases and 3 bases, with 13 bases remaining between them. CDR3 sequence (DNA): TGTGCCAGCAGCCTCCCACCCCGTCACTACGAGCAGTACTTC. It codes for CASSLPPRHYEQYF.

CDR3 protein: CSVGPLQGAEGYTF. The CDR3 DNA reads as TGCAGCGTTGGCCCACTCCAGGGGGCGGAGGGCTACACCTTC. The chain joins TRBV29-1 to TRBJ1-2, with TRBD1 matching 8 bases. The V and J ends lost 4 bases and 8 bases, in that order; junction bases with no gene match: 12. This CDR3 contains 14 residues. Per germline, CDR1 SQVTM and CDR2 ANQGSEA.

The chain carries TRBV6-5 and TRBJ1-3; tentative D call: TRBD1 (6 bases). This CDR3 has 16 amino acids. Germline V lookup: CDR1 MNHEY, CDR2 SVGAGI. The V end was cut by 6 bases, the J end by 4 bases, with 19 bases between. The chain's CDR3 is CASSTVVGGEGNTIYF. The CDR3 DNA is TGTGCCAGCAGCACCGTGGTTGGGGGCGAGGGAAACACCATATATTTT.

The chain joins TRBV3-1 to TRBJ1-1, with D possibly being TRBD1 (5 bases). V was trimmed by 1 base and J by 0 bases, leaving 9 bases between them. CDR1 and CDR2 from the germline V gene are LGHDT and YNNKEL (reference sequence). The CDR3 is made up of 15 amino acids. Here the CDR3 reads CASSQVGGMNTEAFF. CDR3 nucleotide sequence: TGTGCCAGCAGCCAAGTCGGGGGTATGAACACTGAAGCTTTCTTT.

This chain joins TRBV7-6 and TRBJ1-1, with 9 nucleotides matching TRBD1. This CDR3 contains 14 residues. With V trimmed by 5 bases and J by 11 bases, 12 bases remained unmatched. Per the germline V gene, CDR1 is SGHVS and CDR2 is FNYEAQ. The CDR3 DNA reads TGTGCCAGCAGCCGGGGACAGGGATTATCCGACGCTTTCTTT. Translation: CASSRGQGLSDAFF. Together with reference TRBV7-6 and TRBJ1-1, the CDR3 gives the full variable domain: GAGVSQSPRYKVTKRGQDVALRCDPISGHVSLYWYRQALGQGPEFLTYFNYEAQQDKSGLPNDRFSAERPEGSISTLTIQRTEQRDSAMYRCASSRGQGLSDAFFGQGTRLTVV.

This clonotype appeared a few times. This sequence joins TRBV9 and TRBJ2-6; 8 nucleotides align to TRBD1. V trimming: 2 bases; J trimming: 7 bases; junction bases outside the gene matches: 8. Germline CDR1 reads SGDLS; CDR2 reads YYNGEE. This CDR3 has 16 amino acids. CDR3 sequence: CASSVRYGTGANVLTF. As DNA, the CDR3 is TGTGCCAGCAGCGTTCGCTACGGGACAGGTGCCAACGTCCTGACTTTC.

The chain recombines TRBV6-5 with TRBJ2-7, with TRBD1 matching over 9 bases. Germline lookup yields CDR1 MNHEY and CDR2 SVGAGI. V lost 2 bases to trimming and J lost 4 bases; unmatched junction nucleotides: 9. This CDR3 spans 16 amino acids. This CDR3 is CASSYRGGTGKYEQYF. The CDR3 coding sequence is TGTGCCAGCAGTTACCGAGGGGGGACAGGGAAATACGAGCAGTACTTC.

This clonotype was detected a few times. The chain couples TRBV12-3 or TRBV12-4 to TRBJ1-3; D is possibly TRBD1 (5 bases). CDR3 length: 14 residues. Trimming cost V 2 bases and J 2 bases, with 7 bases left between them. The CDR3 nucleotides read TGTGCCAGCAGTTTATCAGGGACTGGAAACACCATATATTTT. This gives the protein CASSLSGTGNTIYF.

In this sample, this clonotype turned up a few times. The chain is built from TRBV29-1 and TRBJ1-3; the D is unclear. CDR3 length equals 14 residues. Trimming took 7 bases from V and 4 from J, leaving 17 bases between them. The germline V gene encodes CDR1 SQVTM and CDR2 ANQGSEA. This CDR3 is CSANRGVGGNTIYF. The CDR3 nucleotides are TGCAGCGCTAATCGGGGAGTGGGAGGAAACACCATATATTTT.

In this sample, this clonotype turned up once. This chain uses TRBV12-3 or TRBV12-4 with TRBJ2-5, with D possibly being TRBD1 or TRBD2 (5 bases each). With 4 bases removed from V and 3 bases from J, the gap between germline ends came to 18 bases. The CDR3 covers 16 residues. CDR3: CASSSPLGRAEETQYF. The CDR3, as DNA: TGTGCCAGCAGTTCCCCTTTGGGGCGGGCAGAAGAGACCCAGTACTTC.

The chain is built from TRBV12-3 or TRBV12-4 and TRBJ1-5; TRBD1 matches at 12 bases. This CDR3 is 16 amino acids long. V gave up 1 base and J gave up 6 bases; unmatched junction bases: 4. The chain's CDR3 is CASSLGDRGLGQPQHF. CDR3 nucleotide sequence: TGTGCCAGCAGTTTAGGGGACAGGGGGCTAGGTCAGCCCCAGCATTTT.

The rearrangement joins TRBV5-1 to TRBJ1-2, with no clear D. CDR3 size: 13 residues. V gave up 1 base and J gave up 8 bases, with 12 bases separating them. Germline V CDR1 and CDR2: SGHRS, YFSETQ. CDR3 loop: CASSLTTSGGYTF. CDR3 coding DNA: TGCGCCAGCAGCTTGACCACGTCTGGGGGCTACACCTTC.

This clonotype was detected only a few times. The CDR3 protein is CASSLTGGEGYGYTF. The CDR3 DNA follows: TGTGCCAGCAGCTTGACAGGGGGCGAGGGTTATGGCTACACCTTC. The chain recombines TRBV7-2 with TRBJ1-2, with 10 nucleotides matching TRBD1. The CDR3 has 15 amino acids. CDR1 and CDR2 from the germline V gene are SGHTA and FQGNSA. The J segment lost 5 bases and the V segment lost 3 bases, leaving 6 bases of the junction unmatched.

This chain links TRBV20-1 with TRBJ1-6; no firm D call. Trimming removed 0 bases from V and 8 bases from J, with 14 bases in between. From germline, CDR1 is DFQATT and CDR2 SNEGSKA (reference sequence). The CDR3 has 15 residues. The CDR3 nucleotides read TGCAGTGCTAGAGAGCGATCGGGGAGCGATTCACCCCTCCACTTT. Translation: CSARERSGSDSPLHF.

The chain recombines TRBV10-3 with TRBJ1-2; the match to TRBD1 covers 7 bases. The CDR3 is made up of 16 amino acids. CDR1 is ENHRY, CDR2 SYGVKD, per germline. Trimming removed 2 bases from V and 8 bases from J; junction bases left unmatched: 14. The CDR3: CAISEPDRDPFGGYTF. For the CDR3, the DNA is TGTGCCATCAGTGAGCCAGACAGGGACCCCTTTGGCGGCTACACCTTC.

V and J are TRBV12-3 or TRBV12-4 and TRBJ1-5; D is ambiguous. The CDR3 is 17 amino acids. The ends were cut back, 5 bases at V and 5 bases at J, with 22 bases in the middle. The CDR3 sequence is CASSPFSQTHGDQPQHF. Here the CDR3 DNA reads TGTGCCAGCAGTCCCTTTTCCCAGACACATGGCGATCAGCCCCAGCATTTT.

J is TRBJ2-5 and V is TRBV9, with 9 bases matching TRBD1. Looked up from germline, CDR1 is SGDLS and CDR2 is YYNGEE. This CDR3 region has 13 residues. V lost 3 bases to trimming and J lost 4 bases; unmatched junction nucleotides: 1. The CDR3 DNA reads as TGTGCCAGCAGCGACAGGGGGCGAGAGACCCAGTACTTC. As protein: CASSDRGRETQYF.

V and J are TRBV3-1 and TRBJ2-2; D not resolved. With 1 base removed from V and 3 bases from J, the gap between germline ends came to 3 bases. CDR1 LGHDT and CDR2 YNNKEL come from the germline V gene (reference sequence). CDR3 length equals 13 residues. CDR3 sequence reads: CASSQVYTGELFF. CDR3 coding DNA: TGTGCCAGCAGCCAAGTGTACACCGGGGAGCTGTTTTTT.

The V and J genes are TRBV12-3 or TRBV12-4 and TRBJ1-6; TRBD1 agrees at 7 bases. With V trimmed by 3 bases and J by 11 bases, 10 bases remained unmatched. The CDR3 loop spans 15 amino acids. CDR3 loop: CASSLSRTGYPPLHF. CDR3 bases: TGTGCCAGCAGTTTGTCTCGGACAGGCTATCCACCCCTCCACTTT.

V usage is TRBV29-1 and J usage is TRBJ2-3; TRBD2 agrees at 11 bases. Germline V lookup: CDR1 SQVTM, CDR2 ANQGSEA. The CDR3 consists of 14 residues. J lost 4 bases, V lost 6 bases, and 6 bases had no gene match. As DNA, the CDR3 is TGCAGCGTCCTTAGCGGGAGGGCCGCAGATACGCAGTATTTT. Translating it yields CSVLSGRAADTQYF.

This rearrangement joins TRBV7-9 to TRBJ1-2, with unresolved D. V was trimmed by 0 bases and J by 7 bases, leaving 15 bases between them. Germline loops: CDR1 SEHNR, CDR2 FQNEAQ (reference sequence). This CDR3 has 15 amino acids. This CDR3 reads CASSLAHRPSGGYTF. As DNA, the CDR3 is TGTGCCAGCAGCTTAGCTCACCGCCCGTCGGGTGGCTACACCTTC.

The DNA for the CDR3 is TGTGCCAGCAGTGGGTCGGTAAACATTCAGTACTTC. Residues: CASSGSVNIQYF. The V gene is TRBV25-1, the J gene TRBJ2-4; D unclear. The germline CDR1 and CDR2 sequences are MGHDK and SYGVNS. V was pared by 4 bases and J by 6 bases, with 7 bases between. The CDR3 is 12 amino acids.